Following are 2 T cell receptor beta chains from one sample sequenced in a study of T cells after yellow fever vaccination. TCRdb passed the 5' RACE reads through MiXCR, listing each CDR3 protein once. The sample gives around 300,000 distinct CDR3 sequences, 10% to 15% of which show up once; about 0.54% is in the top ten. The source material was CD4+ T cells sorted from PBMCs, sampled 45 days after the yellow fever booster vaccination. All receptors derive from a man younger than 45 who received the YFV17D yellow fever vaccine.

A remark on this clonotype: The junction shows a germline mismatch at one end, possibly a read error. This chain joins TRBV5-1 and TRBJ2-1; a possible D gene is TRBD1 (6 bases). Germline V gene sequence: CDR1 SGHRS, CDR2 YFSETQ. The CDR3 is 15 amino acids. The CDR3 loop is CARSLGAGLYNEQFF. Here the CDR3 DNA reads TGCGCCAGAAGCTTGGGGGCGGGTCTGTACAATGAGCAGTTCTTC.

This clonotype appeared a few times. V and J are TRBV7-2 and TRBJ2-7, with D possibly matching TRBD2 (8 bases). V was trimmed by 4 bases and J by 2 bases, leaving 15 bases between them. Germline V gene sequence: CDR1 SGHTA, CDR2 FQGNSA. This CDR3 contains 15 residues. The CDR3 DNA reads TGTGCCAGCAGCTCAGGGGGGGGACTAGCCTACGAGCAGTACTTC. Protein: CASSSGGGLAYEQYF.